These 23 T cell receptor beta chains were sequenced from one sample in a study of identical twins (dated by TCRdb to between 2015 and 2016). Libraries were made using 5' RACE. The instrument given in TCRdb is Illumina HiSeq 2000. TCRdb reanalyzed the raw reads on its own, using fastp at Q25 for trimming and MiXCR for clone calling, and kept in-frame beta chains. Every CDR3 protein is listed once, alongside the most common genes and DNA of its rows. Present in this sample are about 470,000 distinct CDR3 sequences, 24% of which were seen just once. 2.5% to 3.5% of the sample lies in the top ten. The sample was also linked to a second study, of T cells expressing NK-cell markers.

Input material: CD4+ T cells sorted from blood. The receptors derive from a woman younger than 35 in good health.

The V call is TRBV29-1, the J call TRBJ2-5; D is perhaps TRBD1 (5 bases). The CDR3 sequence is 13 residues long. V was trimmed by 7 bases and J by 1 base, leaving 13 bases between them. Germline V gives CDR1 SQVTM, CDR2 ANQGSEA. The CDR3 bases are TGCAGCGGCATGACAGCTTCCCAAGAGACCCAGTACTTC. It encodes CSGMTASQETQYF.

The chain uses TRBV20-1 and TRBJ2-3; D unresolved. CDR3 length equals 14 residues. CDR1 DFQATT and CDR2 SNEGSKA come from the germline V gene (reference sequence). The V end was cut by 3 bases, the J end by 0 bases, with 10 bases between. The CDR3 DNA reads TGCAGTGCTAGGGGCGGTTCTAGCACAGATACGCAGTATTTT. Translated, it gives CSARGGSSTDTQYF.

The sample holds a few counts of this clonotype. This chain links TRBV6-1 with TRBJ1-2; the D is unclear. CDR3 size: 14 residues. CDR1 is MNHNS and CDR2 is SASEGT in the germline V gene. The germline V and J ends were trimmed by 1 base and 4 bases, with 10 bases remaining between them. In DNA, the CDR3 is TGTGCCAGCAGTGAAGGGGTGAGTGGCTATGGCTACACCTTC. It specifies CASSEGVSGYGYTF.

V and J are TRBV20-1 and TRBJ2-1, with TRBD2 matching over 13 bases. The trim removed 1 base at V and 7 bases at J, leaving 7 bases unmatched. The germline V gene has CDR1 DFQATT and CDR2 SNEGSKA (reference sequence). The CDR3 loop spans 16 amino acids. Here the CDR3 reads CSARGRLAGGLNEQFF. The CDR3 DNA reads TGCAGTGCTAGAGGCAGACTAGCGGGAGGTTTAAATGAGCAGTTCTTC.

In this sample, this clonotype turned up a few times. The CDR3: CASSSTSGRTISSYNEQFF. CDR3 in DNA: TGTGCCAGCAGTTCTACTAGCGGGAGGACCATAAGCTCCTACAATGAGCAGTTCTTC. This rearrangement joins TRBV12-3 or TRBV12-4 to TRBJ2-1, with 12 bases matching TRBD2. Trimming cost V 4 bases and J 0 bases; bases outside gene matches: 10. The CDR3 consists of 19 residues.

The chain joins TRBV20-1 to TRBJ2-7; D not certain. V dropped 0 bases and J dropped 2 bases, with 11 bases sitting between them. The CDR3 has 14 residues. Germline V CDR1 and CDR2: DFQATT, SNEGSKA (reference sequence). The CDR3 is CSARDMGRTYEQYF. The CDR3 region has the DNA TGCAGTGCTAGAGATATGGGCAGAACCTACGAGCAGTACTTC.

The chain is built from TRBV29-1 and TRBJ1-1, with D unclear. V lost 2 bases and J lost 0, with 13 bases in between. CDR3 length equals 15 residues. Per germline, CDR1 SQVTM and CDR2 ANQGSEA. The DNA for the CDR3 is TGCAGCGTTGAACGACGCCAGAGTTTGAACACTGAAGCTTTCTTT. It codes for CSVERRQSLNTEAFF.

A few counts support this clonotype. The chain joins TRBV4-2 to TRBJ1-2, with 7 nucleotides matching TRBD1. The CDR3 consists of 12 residues. V was clipped by 6 bases and J by 6 bases; unmatched bases: 4. The germline V gene encodes CDR1 LGHNA and CDR2 YNFKEQ. CDR3 bases: TGTGCCAGCAGTCAGGACAGGCATGGCTACACCTTC. Encoded protein: CASSQDRHGYTF.

This clonotype has a handful of counts. This chain joins TRBV7-6 and TRBJ2-2; D possibly corresponds to TRBD2 (6 bases). The germline V gene encodes CDR1 SGHVS and CDR2 FNYEAQ. V was shortened by 5 bases and J by 6 bases, with 13 bases between the two germline ends. CDR3 length: 14 amino acids. Here the CDR3 reads CASSLRWDSGELFF. The CDR3 nucleotides are TGTGCCAGCAGCCTGAGATGGGACTCCGGGGAGCTGTTTTTT.

This clonotype has a handful of counts. V usage is TRBV20-1 and J usage is TRBJ2-2, with TRBD2 matching 9 bases. V shed 4 bases, J shed 0 bases, and the junction held 3 bases outside the gene matches. The CDR3 length is 15 residues. Germline loops: CDR1 DFQATT, CDR2 SNEGSKA (reference sequence). CDR3 amino acids: CSAILAGTNTGELFF. Written as DNA, the CDR3 is TGCAGTGCTATTCTAGCGGGGACGAACACCGGGGAGCTGTTTTTT.

This clonotype was picked up many times. V gene TRBV7-2 combines with J gene TRBJ2-1; the match to TRBD1 covers 9 bases. The CDR3 runs to 15 residues. V shed 5 bases, J shed 8 bases, and the junction held 10 bases outside the gene matches. Germline V CDR1 and CDR2: SGHTA, FQGNSA. CDR3 protein: CASSRQPRTGDEQFF. The DNA for the CDR3 is TGTGCCAGCAGCCGACAACCCAGGACAGGGGATGAGCAGTTCTTC.

There are a few counts of this clonotype. This chain links TRBV20-1 with TRBJ2-3; TRBD2 is a possible D gene (5 bases). V shed 7 bases and J shed 2 bases, with 16 bases lying between them. CDR3 length: 14 residues. Germline CDR1 reads DFQATT; CDR2 reads SNEGSKA (reference sequence). The CDR3 bases are TGCAGTGTTCCCATACTAGGCCTCACAGATACGCAGTATTTT. Amino acids: CSVPILGLTDTQYF.

The chain has TRBV21-1 and TRBJ2-3; TRBD1 is taken as the D call from the table, unchecked against the DNA. TRBV21-1 is a pseudogene locus. The CDR3 has 14 amino acids. As DNA, the CDR3 is TGTGCCAGCGCTCTCAGGGGTTCCACAGATACGCAGTATTTT. This encodes CASALRGSTDTQYF.

This clonotype was seen a few times. The chain recombines TRBV3-1 with TRBJ2-3, with 7 bases aligning to TRBD2. V lost 1 base, J lost 0 bases, and 4 bases stayed unmatched. CDR3 length: 16 amino acids. Looked up from germline, CDR1 is LGHDT and CDR2 is YNNKEL (reference sequence). CDR3 nucleotides: TGTGCCAGCAGCCAAGTTAGCGGGTTTAGCACAGATACGCAGTATTTT. Protein: CASSQVSGFSTDTQYF.

In this sample, this clonotype turned up a few times. V and J are TRBV6-1 and TRBJ2-3, with TRBD1 as a possible D gene (6 bases). V was pared by 7 bases and J by 3 bases, with 14 bases between. CDR1 is MNHNS, CDR2 SASEGT, per germline. CDR3 length: 14 residues. The chain's CDR3 is CASNLGARTDTQYF. The CDR3 nucleotides are TGTGCCAGCAACCTGGGGGCGCGGACAGATACGCAGTATTTT.

This clonotype was observed a handful of times. V is TRBV7-2 and J is TRBJ2-7, with D unclear. Germline CDR1 is SGHTA and CDR2 is FQGNSA. The CDR3 is made up of 15 amino acids. V lost 1 base, J lost 3 bases, and 13 bases lay in between. CDR3 sequence reads: CASSLDPNPYYEQYF. The CDR3 DNA is TGTGCCAGCAGCTTAGACCCCAATCCCTACTACGAGCAGTACTTC.

The V call is TRBV7-2, the J call TRBJ2-1; 13 nucleotides match TRBD2. V dropped 5 bases and J dropped 9; count of bases not matched to a gene: 10. CDR1 and CDR2 (germline): SGHTA, FQGNSA. The CDR3 runs 16 residues. CDR3 amino acids: CASSTITSGRAREQFF. The DNA of the CDR3 is TGTGCCAGCAGCACTATAACTAGCGGGAGGGCCCGTGAGCAGTTCTTC.

This chain connects TRBV5-5 to TRBJ2-5; 10 bases align to TRBD1. Germline V gene data show CDR1 as SGHKS and CDR2 as YYEKEE (reference sequence). The length of the CDR3 is 16 residues. The J segment lost 5 bases and the V segment lost 0 bases, leaving 7 bases of the junction unmatched. The CDR3 DNA sequence: TGTGCCAGCAGCTTGGGAGGGACAGGGGCTGGGGAGACCCAGTACTTC. As protein: CASSLGGTGAGETQYF.

Only a few counts were recorded for this clonotype. J is TRBJ2-7 and V is TRBV20-1, with unresolved D. The CDR3 consists of 13 residues. V lost 3 bases to trimming and J lost 2 bases, with 11 bases between them. Germline CDR1 is DFQATT and CDR2 is SNEGSKA (reference sequence). The CDR3 sequence is CSASHGQTYEQYF. The CDR3 nucleotides read TGCAGTGCTAGCCACGGCCAAACCTACGAGCAGTACTTC.

In nucleotides, the CDR3 is TGTGCCAGCAGCCGAGAGGGCGGGATCTCCTACGAGCAGTACTTC. Translated: CASSREGGISYEQYF. V usage is TRBV3-1 and J usage is TRBJ2-7; D is perhaps TRBD2 (6 bases). Germline CDR1 is LGHDT and CDR2 is YNNKEL (reference sequence). The CDR3 is made up of 15 amino acids. Trimming took 4 bases from V and 0 from J, leaving 13 bases between them.

This chain links TRBV9 with TRBJ1-1; D gene ambiguous. The germline V and J ends were trimmed by 4 bases and 5 bases, with 12 bases remaining between them. Germline V CDR1 and CDR2: SGDLS, YYNGEE. The CDR3 has 13 amino acids. The CDR3 DNA reads as TGTGCCAGCAGCTCTTGGACTGGAACTGAAGCTTTCTTT. Protein product: CASSSWTGTEAFF.

Ten or more counts support this clonotype. The chain couples TRBV6-4 to TRBJ2-1, with 15 bases matching TRBD2. Looked up from germline, CDR1 is MRHNA and CDR2 is SNTAGT. With 4 bases clipped from V and 7 bases from J, the junction kept 5 bases outside the gene matches. The CDR3 is 16 residues long. The CDR3 sequence: CASSARTSGRVNEQFF. CDR3 nucleotides: TGTGCCAGCAGTGCCCGGACTAGCGGGAGGGTGAATGAGCAGTTCTTC.

This chain connects TRBV4-2 to TRBJ2-2; no reliable D call. Germline CDR1 reads LGHNA; CDR2 reads YNFKEQ. V was pared by 2 bases and J by 1 base, with 5 bases between. The CDR3 contains 14 residues. This CDR3 is CASSQTRNTGELFF. CDR3 DNA sequence: TGTGCCAGCAGCCAAACAAGGAACACCGGGGAGCTGTTTTTT.